This record looks at one T cell receptor beta chain sequence and its context. This sample was included in a study of blood T cell repertoires in COVID-19. Study information: Both acute and convalescent COVID-19 samples were obtained from the United States, Italy and Spain.

Per the original data handling: Estimation of nucleated cell counts was performed using reference gene primer amplification. Sequenced by immunoSEQ multiplex PCR; TCRdb stores in-frame clones only, minus some. V and J calls and clone size are copied from that table; D and trimming were computed from the DNA. The data show about 98,000 clones, around 84% seen once. This CDR3 is built from 15 residues. V gave up 4 bases and J gave up 3 bases; unmatched junction bases: 7. Germline V CDR1 and CDR2: SGHRS, YFSETQ. The source is a human donor in a cohort sampled during active COVID-19. The sequenced sample consisted of peripheral blood. The V gene is TRBV5-1, the J gene TRBJ2-5; TRBD1 matches at 9 bases. The CDR3 sequence is CASSLRGQGEETQYF. In DNA form, the CDR3 reads TGCGCCAGCAGCCTGAGGGGACAGGGAGAAGAGACCCAGTACTTC.